Below, one TCR beta chain is given with its context. Its antigen is currently unknown. In TCRdb, the reads were re-called with MiXCR into one record per CDR3 protein. The sample includes 750,000 to 950,000 distinct CDR3 sequences, 29% seen only once; the top ten take 13%. This sample is part of a study of T cell repertoires in cytomegalovirus infection. Germline V gene sequence: CDR1 DFQATT, CDR2 SNEGSKA (reference sequence). V shed 3 bases and J shed 1 base, with 9 bases lying between them. CDR3 size: 13 residues. The chain joins TRBV20-1 to TRBJ1-2, with unresolved D. The specimen comprised cultured CD8+ T cells from PBMCs, sampled from culture after CMV antigen stimulation. This receptor was taken from a human donor in good health (CMV status not recorded). Some clones in this sample may be carry-over from other donors' samples. The CDR3 nucleotides read TGCAGTGCTAGCTTTCTGGATAACTATGGCTACACCTTC. Encoded protein: CSASFLDNYGYTF.